This T cell receptor (beta chain) was obtained from a study of OX40 agonist ivuxolimab in advanced cancers. About the study: Among those enrolled, mean age was about 63 years (range roughly 23 to 85) and 75% to 85% were male. Study-level results: Part of the nonresponder group also had normalized T-cell clonal expansion that was low. CD4+ and CD8+ T cells in blood underwent clonal expansion by week 6 at 0.1 to 3.0 mg/kg.

Generated by immunoSEQ multiplex PCR, the TCRdb table keeps only in-frame clones and is missing some. The sample has 50,000 to 75,000 clones, around 83% seen once. As regards this clone: Its antigen remains unidentified.

Researchers took blood at baseline, on cycle 4 day 1, and on cycle 7 day 1. The sample consisted of CD4+ or CD8+ T cells sorted from blood, taken in a trial of the OX40 agonist ivuxolimab. The receptor was derived from an adult with an advanced solid tumor such as melanoma, head and neck, liver or kidney cancer.

The DNA for the CDR3 is TGTGCCAGCTCACCCATCAAACTTCGCTCCTATAATTCACCCCTCCACTTT. It encodes CASSPIKLRSYNSPLHF. This rearrangement joins TRBV18 to TRBJ1-6; no definite D call. CDR3 length equals 17 residues. V lost 3 bases and J lost 0, with 12 bases in between. Germline V gene data show CDR1 as KGHSH and CDR2 as LQKENI.